The 25 T cell receptor beta chains below were found in one sample sequenced in a study of T cells expressing NK-cell markers. TCRdb reprocessed the 5' RACE reads, keeping one entry per CDR3 protein, no DNA. This sample's table has about 180,000 distinct CDR3 sequences. The sequenced material came from blood T cells: a sorted CD56 or NKG2C T cell subset, CD4+ or CD8+ T cells, or bulk PBMC T cells (not recorded which). These receptors all stem from a man between 18 and 69 years old in good health.

The rearrangement uses TRBV6-2 or TRBV6-3 and TRBJ2-1; lacking DNA, the TRBD2 call made by TCRdb goes unchecked. Germline assignment: CDR1 MNHEY and CDR2 SVGEGT. The CDR3 contains 17 residues. The CDR3 spells CASSVLIGTSGVNEQFF.

The chain combines TRBV12-3 or TRBV12-4 with TRBJ2-3; the D gene TCRdb calls, TRBD1, cannot be checked with no DNA. CDR3 size: 19 residues. The CDR3 sequence is CASSLATGPRPQSTDTQYF.

The rearrangement joins TRBV5-4 to TRBJ2-7; the TRBD1 assignment by TCRdb is unverifiable without DNA. This CDR3 has 14 residues. Germline V lookup: CDR1 SGHNT, CDR2 YYREEE (reference sequence). CDR3 residues: CASSSRAGGYEQYF.

The chain couples TRBV20-1 to TRBJ2-5; TCRdb indicates TRBD1, and absent DNA this call remains unverified. Germline V CDR1 and CDR2: DFQATT, SNEGSKA (reference sequence). The CDR3 loop spans 16 amino acids. Here the CDR3 reads CSLAQDRGTGWETQYF.

The chain combines TRBV29-1 with TRBJ1-1; TCRdb reports TRBD1, a call that lacks DNA to check it against. This CDR3 comprises 12 residues. The V gene's germline CDR1 is SQVTM and CDR2 ANQGSEA. Here the CDR3 reads CSVEKGVTEAFF.

V usage is TRBV27 and J usage is TRBJ1-1; with no DNA, the TCRdb D assignment of TRBD1 cannot be verified. The CDR3 has 14 amino acids. Germline loops: CDR1 MNHEY, CDR2 SMNVEV (reference sequence). Here the CDR3 reads CASSDTGGNTEAFF.

The chain couples TRBV11-2 to TRBJ2-1; TCRdb lists TRBD1, though no DNA is available to test this call. CDR3 length equals 15 residues. The germline V gene has CDR1 SGHAT and CDR2 FQNNGV. The CDR3 spells CASSLVGEGYNEQFF.

The chain is built from TRBV6-2 or TRBV6-3 and TRBJ2-2; the TCRdb call, TRBD1, lacks DNA for checking. The CDR3 runs to 16 residues. Germline values: CDR1 MNHEY, CDR2 SVGEGT. CDR3 loop: CATGSRDSRNIGELFF.

The chain joins TRBV6-1 to TRBJ1-2; the D call of TRBD1 rests on TCRdb alone, since no DNA is present to check it. In germline, CDR1 is MNHNS, CDR2 SASEGT. The CDR3 is 13 residues long. The chain's CDR3 is CASSWDRNYGYTF.

The gene calls are TRBV28 and TRBJ1-1; the D gene TCRdb calls, TRBD1, cannot be checked with no DNA. The germline CDR1 and CDR2 sequences are MDHEN and SYDVKM. The CDR3 has 13 amino acids. CDR3 amino acids: CASSFWQGNEAFF. Supplemented by reference TRBV28 and TRBJ1-1, the full variable domain reads DVKVTQSSRYLVKRTGEKVFLECVQDMDHENMFWYRQDPGLGLRLIYFSYDVKMKEKGDIPEGYSVSREKKERFSLILESASTNQTSMYLCASSFWQGNEAFFGQGTRLTVV.

The V gene is TRBV30, the J gene TRBJ2-1; checking the TCRdb D call of TRBD2 is not possible without DNA. This CDR3 contains 17 residues. Germline V gene data show CDR1 as GTSNPN and CDR2 as SVGIG (reference sequence). The CDR3 spells CAWRHPAGGRSYNEQFF. The whole variable domain, remainder taken from reference TRBV30 and TRBJ2-1, is SQTIHQWPATLVQPVGSPLSLECTVEGTSNPNLYWYRQAAGRGLQLLFYSVGIGQISSEVPQNLSASRPQDRQFILSSKKLLLSDSGFYLCAWRHPAGGRSYNEQFFGPGTRLTVL.

The chain joins TRBV5-4 to TRBJ2-1; the TCRdb call, TRBD2, lacks DNA for checking. The germline CDR1 and CDR2 sequences are SGHNT and YYREEE (reference sequence). The CDR3 is made up of 15 amino acids. The CDR3 here is CASSFSTSGSNEQFF.

The chain joins TRBV6-6 to TRBJ1-5; the D call of TRBD1 rests on TCRdb alone, since no DNA is present to check it. Germline V gives CDR1 MNHNY, CDR2 SVGAGI (reference sequence). The CDR3 is 13 residues long. CDR3 region: CASSSPRNQPQHF.

This CDR3 reads CASSLEGIAYNSPLHF. V usage is TRBV28 and J usage is TRBJ1-6. Looked up from germline, CDR1 is MDHEN and CDR2 is SYDVKM. The CDR3 is 16 amino acids. Full variable domain (missing parts from reference TRBV28 and TRBJ1-6): DVKVTQSSRYLVKRTGEKVFLECVQDMDHENMFWYRQDPGLGLRLIYFSYDVKMKEKGDIPEGYSVSREKKERFSLILESASTNQTSMYLCASSLEGIAYNSPLHFGNGTRLTVT.

V and J are TRBV4-2 and TRBJ1-4. Germline values: CDR1 LGHNA, CDR2 YNFKEQ. This CDR3 has 19 amino acids. The CDR3 sequence is CASSERASWGQETNEKLFF.

V gene TRBV5-6 combines with J gene TRBJ2-7; without DNA, the TCRdb call of TRBD1 cannot be checked. The germline V gene encodes CDR1 SGHDT and CDR2 YYEEEE. The CDR3 totals 16 residues. CDR3 residues: CASSLTGTGSIYEQYF.

V and J are TRBV28 and TRBJ2-7. Per the germline V gene, CDR1 is MDHEN and CDR2 is SYDVKM. CDR3 length: 15 residues. This chain's CDR3 is CASSFASGGYYEQYF.

The chain is built from TRBV20-1 and TRBJ1-1. The CDR3 extends over 14 amino acids. Per germline, CDR1 DFQATT and CDR2 SNEGSKA (reference sequence). The CDR3 protein is CSARDLRVNTEAFF.

This chain uses TRBV5-4 with TRBJ2-1; the D call of TRBD2 rests on TCRdb alone, since no DNA is present to check it. The CDR3 covers 15 residues. Germline V gives CDR1 SGHNT, CDR2 YYREEE (reference sequence). CDR3 protein: CASSFRGGGYNEQFF.

The CDR3 sequence is CSARTRMNTEAFF. V gene TRBV20-1 combines with J gene TRBJ1-1. Germline-derived CDR1 and CDR2 are DFQATT and SNEGSKA (reference sequence). The CDR3 has 13 residues.

V gene TRBV27 combines with J gene TRBJ1-1; TCRdb indicates TRBD1, and absent DNA this call remains unverified. The CDR3 runs to 12 residues. Germline V CDR1 and CDR2: MNHEY, SMNVEV (reference sequence). This CDR3 reads CASSLLGQGAFF.

The chain carries TRBV9 and TRBJ1-2. CDR1 is SGDLS, CDR2 YYNGEE, per germline. The CDR3 is 16 residues long. The CDR3 loop is CASSVEGWGTNYGYTF.

The chain joins TRBV20-1 to TRBJ2-5; TCRdb's D call of TRBD2 is untestable without DNA. The CDR3 runs to 16 residues. The V gene's germline CDR1 is DFQATT and CDR2 SNEGSKA (reference sequence). The CDR3 is CSASSSLAGVWETQYF.

The chain uses TRBV9 and TRBJ2-2; absent DNA, TCRdb's TRBD2 call cannot be checked. Germline V gene lookup returns CDR1 SGDLS and CDR2 YYNGEE. The CDR3 is 12 residues long. The CDR3 sequence: CASTGGDGELFF.

The chain carries TRBV6-1 and TRBJ2-1. The CDR3 has 12 residues. Germline CDR1 reads MNHNS; CDR2 reads SASEGT. This CDR3 reads CASSESYPKQFF.